Sequencing of this TCR beta chain was carried out in a study of cytomegalovirus exposure and HLA in healthy donors listed by TCRdb under 2017. Regarding the research as a whole: In an earlier analysis of 587 of the donors, around 300 Gb of sequence data and 117 million unique TCR beta sequences from about 179 million T cells were reported. Besides the first cohort of roughly 660 subjects, a separate validation cohort made up of 120 different subjects was used. Both class I and class II loci were covered by HLA typing, at four-digit resolution. Four or five DR-DQ haplotypes were treated as single units for association and clustering because of strong linkage in the cohort. Using immunosequencing, the study profiled T cell repertoires from 640 or so subjects and related those repertoires to cytomegalovirus serostatus. High-throughput TCR immunosequencing, statistical association of individual TCRs with disease status, and machine learning were combined to predict cytomegalovirus infection status. Among 398 genotyped donors of the cohort, an average of around 240,000 unique TCR beta nucleotide sequences were sequenced per donor, roughly a sixth of them non-productive. Of the approximately 370 genotyped donors, approximately 81% were placed in the genetic ancestry cluster associated with self-reported Caucasian donors. Rather than drawing on any new phenotypic data, the later analysis identified candidate immune exposures from TCR beta sequences and the way those sequences occurred across donors. The aim of the study was to test whether cataloging public T cell receptors could identify signatures of past pathogen exposure. To study patterns of TCR occurrence, a later analysis re-analyzed previously published TCR beta repertoires from 550 to 800 donors and added high-resolution HLA genotyping. To decide whether each TCR beta V gene segment behaved as functional or pseudogenic, an earlier analysis of fewer than 750 of the donors relied on high-throughput TCR beta sequencing. Typing coverage differed by locus: A, B, C, DRB1 and DQB1 were typed in about 620-630 donors, DQA1 in 522, DPA1 in over 600, and DPB1 in approximately 450. Donor age, sex, ethnicity and CMV serostatus were compiled together with the repertoire data. Roughly 300 gigabases of sequencing data and 70 million to 100 million unique TCR sequences made up an early release that covered fewer than 650 HLA-typed donors. Every repertoire in the discovery cohort had been generated on one and the same sequencing platform. Genome-wide SNP genotypes for about three fifths of the roughly 670 donors were used in a later genetic analysis, which treated that subset as a discovery cohort.

In total, fewer than 750 healthy bone marrow donors made up the cohort. At the time of sampling, every cohort member was nominally healthy, though immune exposures that went unrecorded were likely present. The donor was CMV seropositive and belonged to the group of a few hundred seropositive cohort members. A peripheral blood sample was provided by each donor, and peripheral blood mononuclear cells were used for TCR beta sequencing. The Qiagen DNeasy Blood Extraction Kit was used to extract genomic DNA from the blood cell samples. The investigation overall reported the following: A further reported finding was that TCR beta sequences accurately predicted the HLA-A and HLA-B alleles for most subjects in the first cohort. Roughly uniform sequencing depth across donors was assumed in presence/absence analyses, although this assumption may not hold. Three of the identified cytomegalovirus-associated TCR beta chains were confirmed in vitro to be specific for cytomegalovirus antigens. Most TCR sequences were observed very rarely across donors, whereas some public TCRs were present in many individuals. Assigning TCR associations to individual alleles was difficult when HLA alleles, especially DR and DQ, strongly co-occurred. Some IMGT-functional V segments, including TRBV6-2 and TRBV6-3, could not be distinguished by the 87-base-pair reads and were therefore excluded. In a later analysis, HLA-associated TCR beta chains showed more clonal expansion and lower generation probabilities than non-associated chains that were equally common. In a later genetic analysis, fewer N-insertions in productive TCRs were reported among donors in an Asian-associated ancestry cluster than the roughly 670-donor mean. Because HLA typing was missing for some donors at each locus, association tests included only the typed subset. Seventeen rarely observed V segments, including chromosome 9 orphons, were excluded from the earlier analysis of approximately 600 of the donors because counts were too low. A cluster of highly shared sequence variants was judged likely to be a technical artifact of the sequencing pipeline. Correlated functional status among segregating V segments might be attributable to linkage disequilibrium, but an unknown experimental factor could not be ruled out. The authors suggested that the approach could potentially be generalized to other disease states and immunological phenotypes. An association between a missense DCLRE1C variant and V-gene and J-gene trimming of TCR beta chains was found in a later genetic analysis and replicated in an independent cohort. In a later analysis, most CMV-associated TCR beta chains were found to appear HLA-restricted, with HLA associations seemingly driven largely by CMV exposure. Cytomegalovirus status was reported to be diagnosed by the classifier with high specificity and sensitivity in both the original and validation cohorts. In a later analysis, several top co-occurrence clusters were reported to appear linked to parvovirus B19, influenza, CMV and Epstein-Barr virus. Broadly in line with IMGT annotations, most TCR beta V segments showed up in productive rearrangements about 90% or about 30% of the time in an earlier analysis of roughly 590 of the donors. In this cohort, only TCR beta chains were sequenced, and detectable features were limited by the absence of alpha or paired-chain data. CMV serostatus was the only immune exposure information available for the cohort. Specific HLA alleles were associated with around 18,000 TCR beta sequences at a false discovery rate of 0.05 in a later analysis. A total of 164 TCR beta chains were listed by the study as associated with cytomegalovirus. A later analysis found that TCR association rates varied across HLA loci, with DRB1 alleles showing the most associated TCRs and HLA-C alleles the fewest.

Concerning this clone: Its antigen is still unknown. The input lacks base qualities; no much larger clone sits a single base away.

Including cysteine and phenylalanine, the CDR3 has 14 amino acids. Just CDR3 DNA is preserved here, 42 bases in frame from base 1. CDR1 and CDR2 were assigned from the germline V gene as KGHSH and LQKENI. At the junction V is shortened by 0 bases and J by 5 bases; bases outside the gene matches: 4. The protocol used for the library was the immunoSEQ multiplex PCR assay. For the multiplex PCR, a mixture combining 60 forward primers for TCR Vbeta segments and 13 reverse primers for TCR Jbeta segments was used. Amplification of the CDR3 region of rearranged TCR beta genes was performed with a multiplex PCR assay on genomic DNA. The amplified TCR beta libraries were sequenced on the Illumina HiSeq System as 87-base-pair reads. In the original analysis: A later analysis counted some 80 million unique TCR beta chains across the 550 to 750 repertoires, and around 9.9 million of these chains were shared by at least two donors. To remove PCR and sequencing errors, raw reads were error-corrected and collapsed into unique sequences using a nearest-neighbor algorithm that merged closely related sequences. V, D and J gene segments were assigned by aligning CDR3 sequences to IMGT reference sequences. For a sequence to be retained, a match of at least six nucleotides to both a V gene segment and a J gene segment was required. Rearrangements were classified as productive when the CDR3 lacked stop codons and remained in frame with V and J, and all other rearrangements were classified as non-productive. Following IMGT convention, CDR3 was defined as the stretch from the second conserved V-encoded cysteine up to the conserved J-encoded phenylalanine. In an earlier analysis of just under 600 of the donors, sequences lacking an unambiguous match to a single V gene segment were excluded. An earlier analysis of 587 of the donors classified V segments as functional when productive rearrangements were above 56.7% and as segregating when the standard deviation between donors was above 5%. A statistical classification framework was built for diagnosing cytomegalovirus status from the catalog of TCR beta chain sequences. A later analysis assigned V and J genes by comparing TCR nucleotide sequences with IMGT/GENE-DB human TR gene sequences. In a later analysis, CDR3 sequences and most-parsimonious VDJ recombination scenarios were assigned using the TCRdist pipeline. In a later analysis, each TCR beta chain was defined by its CDR3 amino acid sequence together with its V-gene family, and reads lacking a unique V-gene family were excluded. As a way to deal with suspected cross-contamination and a sequencing artifact, a later analysis dropped roughly 620 nucleotide sequences that were highly shared and had low generation probability. A later analysis calculated a clonal expansion index for each public chain from normalized within-repertoire ranks of inferred template counts. In a later analysis, generation probabilities were computed with a VDJ recombination model fitted to out-of-frame rearrangements, and the resulting probabilities were checked against IGoR. In a later analysis, hypergeometric tests were used to score TCR-TCR, TCR-HLA and TCR-CMV co-occurrence, with a repertoire-size bias correction applied to TCR pairs. False discovery rates were estimated in a later analysis by permuting HLA or CMV assignments 20 times. In a later analysis, co-occurring TCRs were grouped using DBSCAN, and TCRdist sequence similarity was added for clustering within HLA-allele-positive subsets. Repertoires with fewer than 30,000 or more than 120,000 public chains, plus five repertoires with anomalous nucleotide sharing, were excluded from co-occurrence clustering. The source is immuneACCESS, and TCRdb retained only in-frame sequences with V and J called. Part of the clones is not carried over; for the studies checked, unresolved V genes explain less than half of this, and the remainder is unexplained. The DNA was the basis for D and trimming; V, J and clone size are from that table. This sample is represented by about 64,000 clones; 75% to 85% of them were singletons. 6.5% to 8.5% of the sample comes from the top ten.

The chain employs TRBV18 and TRBJ2-7; TRBD1 agrees with 7 junctional bases. The sequencing sample was made of PBMCs. The sequence was obtained from a man between 18 and 29 years old in good health and CMV-seropositive. Here is the DNA: TGTGCCAGCTCACCACCGACAGGGCTCCACGAGCAGTACTTC. The resulting protein is CASSPPTGLHEQYF.